Shown below are 3 T cell receptor beta chains from a single sample sequenced in a study of vaccination effects on CD4 cells after COVID-19. These receptors have no identified antigens. At the end of 10 days of culture, CD4+ T cells were isolated. Either the mRNA-1273 or the BNT162b2 vaccine was given to participants as two doses. Libraries were prepared by immunoSEQ multiplex PCR; TCRdb keeps only in-frame clonotypes and omits some of them. The sample shows about 66,000 clones, around 69% of them seen only once. This specimen was CD4+ T cells from PBMCs cultured without peptide, taken after COVID-19 vaccination. Every receptor here comes from a human donor who received a COVID-19 vaccine.

This chain connects TRBV7-3 to TRBJ2-5, with D hard to call. The V gene's germline CDR1 is SGHTA and CDR2 FQGTGA. The CDR3 is 13 residues long. The V end lost 5 bases, the J end lost 3 bases, and 10 bases lay between the germline ends. CDR3 sequence: CASSRTVEETQYF. CDR3 nucleotide sequence: TGTGCCAGCAGCCGTACAGTAGAAGAGACCCAGTACTTC.

Only a few counts were recorded for this clone. The chain recombines TRBV12-5 with TRBJ2-4; TRBD1 is a possible D gene (6 bases). CDR3 length equals 15 residues. Trimming removed 2 bases from V and 7 bases from J, with 15 bases in between. The germline V gene encodes CDR1 LGHNT and CDR2 FRNRAP. CDR3 loop: CASGLSRQVGNIQYF. The CDR3 DNA follows: TGTGCTAGTGGTTTGTCCAGACAGGTAGGGAACATTCAGTACTTC.

This chain connects TRBV7-2 to TRBJ2-5, with TRBD2 matching over 7 bases. V shed 5 bases and J 1 base; nucleotides not matched to a gene: 4. Germline-derived CDR1 and CDR2 are SGHTA and FQGNSA. The CDR3 runs to 14 residues. Here the CDR3 DNA reads TGTGCCAGCAGCCGCGGGGGAACCCAAGAGACCCAGTACTTC. This translates into CASSRGGTQETQYF.